This is a list of T cell receptor beta chains from one sample in a study of shared clonotypes between healthy human individuals. Here immunoSEQ multiplex PCR was the method, and the copy in TCRdb shows in-frame clones only, minus some. Counted here are roughly 500,000 clones, about four fifths occurring once; the ten biggest clones make up 10% to 15%. Specimen: PBMCs. Receptors originate from a woman between 35 and 50 years old in good health. Some clones in this sample may be carry-over from other donors' samples. Both conserved end residues are part of each CDR3. D genes are given only for firm matches. Rows may omit the clone size; those that give it use once, few, many or a size class.

size: NA; D: NA; V: TRBV11-3; J: TRBJ2-2; CDR3: CASSLGEANTGELFF; DNA: TGTGCCAGCAGCTTGGGAGAGGCGAACACCGGGGAGCTGTTTTTT
size: NA; D: NA; V: TRBV27; J: TRBJ2-1; CDR3: CASSLSTRTALSYNEQFF; DNA: TGTGCCAGCAGTTTATCGACCAGGACGGCTTTATCCTACAATGAGCAGTTCTTC
size: NA; D: NA; V: TRBV13; J: TRBJ1-4; CDR3: CASSPGPTTNEKLFF; DNA: TGTGCCAGCAGCCCGGGGCCTACAACTAATGAAAAACTGTTTTTT
size: NA; D: NA; V: TRBV2; J: TRBJ1-5; CDR3: CASTRVGGGSNQPQHF; DNA: TGTGCCAGCACCCGAGTGGGAGGGGGTAGCAATCAGCCCCAGCATTTT
size: once; D: NA; V: TRBV2; J: TRBJ2-7; CDR3: CASSGRPLDEQYF; DNA: TGTGCCAGCAGTGGTCGGCCCTTGGACGAGCAGTACTTC
size: NA; D: NA; V: TRBV19; J: TRBJ2-7; CDR3: CASSIDVGEQYF; DNA: TGTGCCAGTAGTATCGATGTGGGTGAGCAGTACTTC
size: NA; D: NA; V: TRBV21-1; J: TRBJ1-5; CDR3: CASSVGDREGNVIQPQHF; DNA: TGTGCCAGCAGCGTTGGAGACAGGGAAGGGAATGTTATTCAGCCCCAGCATTTT
size: NA; D: NA; V: TRBV28; J: TRBJ1-2; CDR3: CASSSWEEGPGYTF; DNA: TGTGCCAGCAGTTCGTGGGAGGAGGGCCCTGGCTACACCTTC
size: NA; D: TRBD2; V: TRBV7-3; J: TRBJ2-1; CDR3: CASSLSPLAGVDNEQFF; DNA: TGTGCCAGCAGCTTAAGTCCGCTAGCGGGAGTGGACAATGAGCAGTTCTTC
size: NA; D: TRBD1; V: TRBV19; J: TRBJ1-4; CDR3: CASTADRANEKLFF; DNA: TGTGCCAGTACCGCCGACAGGGCGAATGAAAAACTGTTTTTT
size: NA; D: NA; V: TRBV4-3; J: TRBJ2-7; CDR3: CASSKGTTSYEQYF; DNA: TGCGCCAGCAGCAAAGGGACCACATCCTACGAGCAGTACTTC
size: NA; D: NA; V: TRBV11-2; J: TRBJ2-2; CDR3: CASSLGRFGGELFF; DNA: TGTGCCAGCAGCTTAGGTCGATTCGGGGGGGAGCTGTTTTTT
size: NA; D: NA; V: TRBV5-6; J: TRBJ2-1; CDR3: CASSFIELKAYNEQFF; DNA: TGTGCCAGCAGCTTCATAGAGCTAAAGGCCTACAATGAGCAGTTCTTC
size: NA; D: TRBD1; V: TRBV4-3; J: TRBJ2-5; CDR3: CASSLGQFVETQYF; DNA: TGCGCCAGCAGCCTGGGACAGTTTGTAGAGACCCAGTACTTC
size: NA; D: TRBD1; V: TRBV5-1; J: TRBJ2-3; CDR3: CASSLWGQGGTDTQYF; DNA: TGCGCCAGCAGCTTGTGGGGGCAGGGGGGCACAGATACGCAGTATTTT
size: NA; D: NA; V: TRBV7-9; J: TRBJ1-1; CDR3: CASSQGGVGTGAFF; DNA: TGTGCCAGCAGCCAAGGGGGGGTCGGCACTGGAGCTTTCTTT
size: NA; D: TRBD2; V: TRBV18; J: TRBJ2-1; CDR3: CASSPGLAGASHNEQFF; DNA: TGTGCCAGCTCCCCGGGGCTCGCGGGAGCGTCCCACAATGAGCAGTTCTTC
size: NA; D: NA; V: TRBV11-2; J: TRBJ1-3; CDR3: CASSLSGAGNTIYF; DNA: TGTGCCAGCAGCTTAAGTGGGGCTGGAAACACCATATATTTT
size: NA; D: TRBD1; V: TRBV7-8; J: TRBJ2-7; CDR3: CASSPSDRGVGQYF; DNA: TGTGCCAGCAGCCCCTCTGACAGGGGGGTAGGGCAGTACTTC
size: few; D: NA; V: TRBV4-2; J: TRBJ2-7; CDR3: CASSQEGGGAPSYEQYF; DNA: TGTGCCAGCAGCCAAGAGGGGGGCGGGGCCCCCTCCTACGAGCAGTACTTC
size: NA; D: NA; V: TRBV7-2; J: TRBJ1-3; CDR3: CASSLGRGEGTIYF; DNA: TGTGCCAGCAGCTTAGGACGAGGGGAGGGAACCATATATTTT
size: few; D: NA; V: TRBV7-2; J: TRBJ1-3; CDR3: CASSSTYSGNTIYF; DNA: TGTGCCAGCAGCTCGACGTACTCTGGAAACACCATATATTTT
size: NA; D: TRBD1; V: TRBV6-1; J: TRBJ1-5; CDR3: CASSWTGWGNQPQHF; DNA: TGTGCCAGCAGTTGGACAGGGTGGGGCAATCAGCCCCAGCATTTT
size: NA; D: NA; V: TRBV6-1; J: TRBJ2-1; CDR3: CASSEAPGYYNEQFF; DNA: TGTGCCAGCAGTGAAGCTCCAGGGTACTACAATGAGCAGTTCTTC
size: NA; D: NA; V: TRBV4-2; J: TRBJ1-1; CDR3: CASSQGGGKAFF; DNA: TGTGCCAGCAGCCAAGGGGGGGGAAAAGCTTTCTTT
size: NA; D: NA; V: TRBV25-1; J: TRBJ1-1; CDR3: CASSDLKQGRGVEAFF; DNA: TGTGCCAGCAGTGATCTTAAGCAGGGCCGGGGTGTTGAAGCTTTCTTT
size: NA; D: TRBD1; V: TRBV6-6; J: TRBJ1-5; CDR3: CASSFPQGGQPQHF; DNA: TGTGCCAGCAGTTTCCCACAGGGGGGGCAGCCCCAGCATTTT
size: NA; D: NA; V: TRBV6-1; J: TRBJ2-1; CDR3: CASSEFEGSDGYNEQFF; DNA: TGTGCCAGCAGTGAATTTGAGGGGTCCGATGGGTACAATGAGCAGTTCTTC
size: once; D: TRBD2; V: TRBV5-1; J: TRBJ2-7; CDR3: CASSLELAGGAYEQYF; DNA: TGCGCCAGCAGCTTGGAGCTTGCGGGAGGTGCCTACGAGCAGTACTTC
size: NA; D: TRBD1; V: TRBV9; J: TRBJ2-3; CDR3: CASSVDRGLPNTQYF; DNA: TGTGCCAGCAGCGTAGACAGGGGGCTACCGAATACGCAGTATTTT
size: once; D: NA; V: TRBV5-8; J: TRBJ1-1; CDR3: CANLPPGLRIAEAFF; DNA: TGTGCCAACTTACCTCCGGGGCTTAGGATCGCTGAAGCTTTCTTT
size: NA; D: NA; V: TRBV10-3; J: TRBJ1-4; CDR3: CAIRAGAGEKLFF; DNA: TGTGCCATCAGGGCAGGGGCGGGGGAAAAACTGTTTTTT
size: NA; D: NA; V: TRBV29-1; J: TRBJ1-3; CDR3: CSAKLGGRSGGTIYF; DNA: TGCAGCGCCAAACTAGGGGGGCGCTCCGGAGGCACCATATATTTT
size: NA; D: TRBD1; V: TRBV19; J: TRBJ1-1; CDR3: CASSPDRANTEAFF; DNA: TGTGCCAGTAGCCCGGACAGGGCGAACACTGAAGCTTTCTTT
size: NA; D: NA; V: TRBV6-5; J: TRBJ2-1; CDR3: CASSYYSSYNEQFF; DNA: TGTGCCAGCAGTTATTACTCCTCCTACAATGAGCAGTTCTTC
size: many; D: NA; V: TRBV6-1; J: TRBJ2-7; CDR3: CASSEEGISSYEQYF; DNA: TGTGCCAGCAGTGAAGAGGGCATTTCCTCCTACGAGCAGTACTTC
size: NA; D: NA; V: TRBV19; J: TRBJ2-7; CDR3: CASSNQGYYEQYF; DNA: TGTGCCAGTAGTAATCAGGGTTACTACGAGCAGTACTTC
size: NA; D: NA; V: TRBV7-8; J: TRBJ2-5; CDR3: CASSLSQKGGIKTQYF; DNA: TGTGCCAGCAGCTTATCCCAAAAAGGAGGCATAAAGACCCAGTACTTC
size: few; D: TRBD2; V: TRBV18; J: TRBJ2-7; CDR3: CASSPPIPGTSTYEQYF; DNA: TGTGCCAGCTCACCACCGATACCCGGGACTAGTACCTACGAGCAGTACTTC
size: NA; D: NA; V: TRBV6-1; J: TRBJ2-3; CDR3: CASREGAADTQYF; DNA: TGTGCCAGCAGGGAGGGGGCGGCGGATACGCAGTATTTT